This TCR beta chain is drawn from a study of T cells in Graves' hyperthyroidism and ophthalmopathy (dated by TCRdb to the late 2010s). About the full investigation: Peripheral blood samples were taken at initial diagnosis, before any treatment was given. To identify distinguishing TCR V-J signatures, a discovery cohort of some 100 patients was used, comprising fewer than 45 with Graves' ophthalmopathy and approximately 57 with stable Graves' hyperthyroidism. Whether ophthalmopathy could be predicted prospectively was tested in an independent validation cohort made up of under 20 hyperthyroidism patients plus 17 patients who later progressed to ophthalmopathy. For training and testing, the 100 or so patients in the discovery cohort were randomly divided in a 7:3 ratio. The study also compared thyroid tissue and blood T-cell repertoires from roughly six Graves' hyperthyroidism patients. After sampling, hyperthyroidism patients received methimazole starting at 30 mg daily, and ophthalmopathy patients received high-dose intravenous methylprednisolone. The paper reports TCR Vbeta CDR3 sequencing of over 130 peripheral blood samples: some 41 ophthalmopathy, under 80 hyperthyroidism and around 17 progressor patients. Findings and caveats that apply to the study as a whole: No statistical method was used to fix the sample size in advance, and group allocation was not hidden from the investigators. Most expanded thyroid clonotypes (frequency above 0.001) were also detected in blood, a finding suggesting that blood repertoires may reflect thyroid immune responses. A 13 V-J signature model separated ophthalmopathy from stable hyperthyroidism, with over 85% sensitivity and roughly 82% specificity in cross-validation and 80%/75% in testing. In validation, the model predicted progression to ophthalmopathy a median of around 6.5 months before onset, with 65% to 71% sensitivity and 72.22% specificity.

Graves' hyperthyroidism was defined as stable when no progression to ophthalmopathy occurred over 18 months of follow-up. Hyperthyroidism patients were newly diagnosed, had a disease duration of under 2 months, and were aged 18 to 65 years. Exclusion was applied to patients with uncontrolled infections, other autoimmune diseases, pregnancy or lactation. Clinical symptoms, serum thyroxine and TRAb, thyroid ultrasound, and orbital computed tomography formed the basis for the diagnoses. Ficoll-Paque density gradient centrifugation was used to isolate PBMCs from 9.5 to 10 ml of fresh peripheral blood. Trizol reagent was used to extract total RNA, and RNA quality was then checked on an Agilent 2100 Bioanalyzer. The TCR beta CDR3 regions were amplified from the RNA transcripts. For the first round of RT-PCR on the TCR CDR3, the HTBI primer set was used together with the Qiagen OneStep RT-PCR kit. Libraries were constructed in a second round of multiplex PCR, after which size selection and purification were carried out. Libraries were sequenced paired-end with 100 bp reads on an Illumina HiSeq2000. The published analysis was carried out like this. SOAPnuke was used to process the raw data, removing reads that contained adapters or uncalled bases, had a mean Phred below 15, or lacked an exact match to the constant primer or identifier. COPE v1.2.5 was used to merge high-quality paired reads, and clonotypes were defined as unique nucleotide sequences. MiTCR v1.1 was used to align clonotypes to the IMGT TRBV, TRBD and TRBJ reference segments. The analysis included only V-J combinations with a frequency above 0.0001, which together covered around 99% of the repertoires. A TCS score was defined as the ratio of F50 (clonal expansion) to E x V (chaos), with BLOSUM62-based TCRdist applied between CDR3 peptides within each V-J. Welch's t-statistics and random forest reduced several hundred V-J features to under 15, which were used in a naive Bayes classifier (R e1071). Using fastp trimming at Q25 and MiXCR clonotype assembly, TCRdb reanalyzed the public sequencing data and kept in-frame beta chains. Every CDR3 protein is listed once, alongside the most common genes and DNA of its rows. Clone size and V and J calls follow TCRdb, not the original study. A total of under 800,000 distinct CDR3 sequences appear in this sample, less than 15% of them only once. The ten largest account for about a tenth of the sample.

This clonotype was recorded many times. Its antigen remains unidentified. Base qualities are not provided; no much larger clone lies one nucleotide away. Sequencing input: blood. This sequence was found in a woman aged 18-30 years with Graves' hyperthyroidism.

The CDR3 protein sequence reads: CASSAGTGGTGELFF. The DNA sequence is as follows: TGCGCCAGCAGCGCCGGGACAGGGGGCACCGGGGAGCTGTTTTTT. The chain is assembled from TRBV5-1 and TRBJ2-2, with 11 middle bases fitting TRBD1. Trimming accounts for 4 bases at V and 4 bases at J, while the number of junction bases matched to no gene is 3. Sequences SGHRS (CDR1) and YFSETQ (CDR2) are obtained from the germline V gene. The CDR3 runs 15 residues from the cysteine to the phenylalanine. Kept here is only the CDR3 DNA, which spans 45 bases and is read in frame from base 1.